The next 17 T cell receptor beta chains were all read from a single sample in a study of shared clonotypes between healthy human individuals (dated by TCRdb to about 2020). For the CD8 naive samples, CD45RO-negative cells were positively selected for CCR7, yielding a CD45RA+CCR7+ population from which TemRA cells were excluded. The library relied on the immunoSEQ multiplex PCR assay. Entries here come from immuneACCESS through TCRdb and include only in-frame sequences with V and J called. Some clones fail to appear in such tables; in the studies checked, an unresolved V gene covers under half of the shortfall, and the cause of the remainder is unknown. The sample has around 2.1 million clones on record, 93% of them singletons. The ten largest clonotypes hold 1.5% to 2% of the sample. Sequencing was done on a sample of naive CD8+ T cells from PBMCs. The cell subset or site label here, explained by the study, means: CD45RA+CCR7+. The origin of the receptors is a man between 18 and 29 years old in good health. Some clones in this sample may be carry-over from other donors' samples.

This clone was recorded only once. DNA for the CDR3: TGTGCCAGCAGTTTAAGTGGGTCCCCTTACTACGAGCAGTACTTC. It specifies CASSLSGSPYYEQYF. The V and J genes are TRBV28 and TRBJ2-7; unclear D gene. The germline gives CDR1 MDHEN, CDR2 SYDVKM. This CDR3 has 15 residues. V dropped 2 bases and J dropped 3 bases, with 14 bases sitting between them.

Concerning this clone: One end of the junction does not line up with germline, which may come from a read error. The rearrangement joins TRBV5-1 to TRBJ2-7; TRBD1 might be the D (6 bases). This CDR3 spans 14 amino acids. CDR1 is SGHRS, CDR2 YFSETQ, per germline. CDR3 sequence: CASSLQQGSNEQYF. CDR3 bases: TGCGCCAGCAGCTTGCAACAGGGCTCCAACGAGCAGTACTTC.

This sequence joins TRBV6-1 and TRBJ2-3; D is undetermined. V was shortened by 3 bases and J by 2 bases, with 9 bases between the two germline ends. The germline V gene has CDR1 MNHNS and CDR2 SASEGT. The CDR3 runs 14 residues. CDR3 protein: CASSDPRNTDTQYF. The DNA for the CDR3 is TGTGCCAGCAGTGATCCCAGGAACACAGATACGCAGTATTTT.

V is TRBV7-6 and J is TRBJ2-7, with TRBD2 matching 9 bases. Germline loops: CDR1 SGHVS, CDR2 FNYEAQ. V lost 1 base to trimming and J lost 2 bases; unmatched junction nucleotides: 9. This CDR3 is 17 amino acids long. CDR3 nucleotides: TGTGCCAGCAGCTTAGGAAAACTTGGCGGGAGGGCCTACGAGCAGTACTTC. Encoded protein: CASSLGKLGGRAYEQYF.

V is TRBV28 and J is TRBJ2-5; D is unresolved. The CDR3 runs 14 residues. Germline V gives CDR1 MDHEN, CDR2 SYDVKM. Trimming pared 3 bases from V and 5 bases from J, leaving 13 bases between. The CDR3 loop reads CASSFSQLWETQYF. CDR3 bases: TGTGCCAGCAGTTTTTCACAGCTGTGGGAGACCCAGTACTTC. The full variable domain, in which reference TRBV28 and TRBJ2-5 provide the parts outside the CDR3, is DVKVTQSSRYLVKRTGEKVFLECVQDMDHENMFWYRQDPGLGLRLIYFSYDVKMKEKGDIPEGYSVSREKKERFSLILESASTNQTSMYLCASSFSQLWETQYFGPGTRLLVL.

The J gene is TRBJ2-3, the V gene TRBV4-2; TRBD2 matches at 10 bases. Germline V gene sequence: CDR1 LGHNA, CDR2 YNFKEQ. The CDR3 has 16 residues. V was pared by 1 base and J by 5 bases, with 6 bases of the junction left unmatched. CDR3: CASSQAASGRGDTQYF. Here the CDR3 DNA reads TGTGCCAGCAGCCAAGCGGCTAGCGGGAGAGGAGATACGCAGTATTTT.

V and J are TRBV19 and TRBJ2-1; 10 bases line up with TRBD2. With V trimmed by 1 base and J by 2 bases, 5 bases remained unmatched. The germline gives CDR1 LNHDA, CDR2 SQIVND (reference sequence). There are 17 residues in the CDR3. CDR3 amino acids: CASSIGTSGNPYNEQFF. CDR3 DNA: TGTGCCAGTAGTATAGGAACTAGCGGGAACCCCTACAATGAGCAGTTCTTC.

The chain couples TRBV4-1 to TRBJ2-7, with 10 nucleotides matching TRBD1. With 2 bases clipped from V and 6 bases from J, the junction kept 7 bases outside the gene matches. The CDR3 sequence is 15 residues long. Germline V gene data show CDR1 as MGHRA and CDR2 as YSYEKL. In DNA form, the CDR3 reads TGCGCCAGCAGCCAACGGGGACAGGGGTTGATCGAGCAGTACTTC. Translated: CASSQRGQGLIEQYF.

The rearrangement joins TRBV11-2 to TRBJ1-2; a weak D match, TRBD1 (6 bases). CDR1 is SGHAT, CDR2 FQNNGV, per germline. V was trimmed by 3 bases and J by 8 bases, leaving 13 bases between them. This CDR3 is built from 13 residues. CDR3 nucleotide sequence: TGTGCCAGCAGCTTTTTGGGGGGCCAGGGCTACACCTTC. This translates into CASSFLGGQGYTF.

V and J are TRBV4-1 and TRBJ1-6, with D hard to call. Per germline, CDR1 MGHRA and CDR2 YSYEKL. V was clipped by 2 bases and J by 8 bases, with 7 bases between them. This CDR3 region has 13 residues. The CDR3 sequence: CASSQSTDSPLHF. The CDR3 DNA reads as TGCGCCAGCAGCCAATCAACAGATTCACCCCTCCACTTT.

The chain couples TRBV18 to TRBJ2-2, with 11 positions matching TRBD2. CDR1 KGHSH and CDR2 LQKENI come from the germline V gene. The V gene end was trimmed by 3 bases and the J gene end by 5 bases; junction bases not matched to a gene: 17. The CDR3 covers 20 residues. CDR3 residues: CASSPADLLLAGVETGELFF. DNA of the CDR3: TGTGCCAGCTCACCTGCCGATCTCCTACTAGCGGGAGTTGAAACCGGGGAGCTGTTTTTT.

The V and J genes are TRBV15 and TRBJ2-1, with D possibly matching TRBD1 (6 bases). CDR1 and CDR2 (germline): LNHNV, YYDKDF (reference sequence). Trimming shortened V by 5 bases and J by 2 bases, and 13 bases separated the two germline ends. The CDR3 is made up of 15 amino acids. The CDR3 spells CATSATGSTYNEQFF. The DNA of the CDR3 is TGTGCCACCAGCGCTACAGGGTCTACCTACAATGAGCAGTTCTTC.

The rearrangement links TRBV27 to TRBJ2-7, with D tentatively TRBD2 (6 bases). The CDR3 is 16 residues long. V lost 6 bases to trimming and J lost 5 bases, with 23 bases between them. Germline V CDR1 and CDR2: MNHEY, SMNVEV (reference sequence). The DNA for the CDR3 is TGTGCCAGCAGCCCCTCTGGAGGGGAGAGGTCCCACGAGCAGTACTTC. Translation: CASSPSGGERSHEQYF.

The chain is built from TRBV7-6 and TRBJ2-1; D not certain. The ends were cut back, 3 bases at V and 4 bases at J, with 10 bases in the middle. Germline assignment: CDR1 SGHVS and CDR2 FNYEAQ. The CDR3 is made up of 14 amino acids. CDR3 region: CASSFGLGYNEQFF. The CDR3 DNA is TGTGCCAGCAGCTTTGGTTTGGGATACAATGAGCAGTTCTTC.

In nucleotides, the CDR3 is TGTGTTATATTTACGTCGATGGACAGGGGGCGAGAGCTTGAAGCTTTCTTT. Its translation is CVIFTSMDRGRELEAFF. The V gene is TRBV2, the J gene TRBJ1-1, with 11 bases matching TRBD1. Germline V gene lookup returns CDR1 SNHLY and CDR2 FYNNEI. CDR3 length equals 17 residues.

This clone was recorded a few times. This chain links TRBV4-1 with TRBJ2-5, with a tentative D call TRBD1 (6 bases). V lost 4 bases, J lost 4 bases, and 19 bases lay in between. The germline CDR1 and CDR2 sequences are MGHRA and YSYEKL. The CDR3 loop spans 16 amino acids. CDR3 DNA sequence: TGCGCCAGCAGCCCCACTGGTACAGGGTGGGTAGAGACCCAGTACTTC. Its protein product is CASSPTGTGWVETQYF.

V gene TRBV19 combines with J gene TRBJ1-3, with no clear D. The CDR3 has 14 residues. V was cut by 5 bases and J by 0 bases, with 8 bases left in between. Germline V CDR1 and CDR2: LNHDA, SQIVND (reference sequence). The CDR3 reads CASSEGVSGNTIYF. The CDR3 region has the DNA TGTGCCAGTAGTGAGGGCGTCTCTGGAAACACCATATATTTT.